This is a list of T cell receptor beta chains from one sample in a study of T cells in Graves' hyperthyroidism and ophthalmopathy. One entry per CDR3 protein results from TCRdb running MiXCR on the multiplex PCR reads. The repertoire holds 700,000 or so distinct CDR3 sequences, with roughly 15% as singletons. The sequenced material came from blood. The receptors here all came from a woman aged 50 to 60 with Graves' ophthalmopathy. Each CDR3 is given without its conserved first and last residue.

V: TRBV20-1
CDR3: SAYDPATSGQETQY

V: TRBV20-1
CDR3: SARDGARENIQY

V: TRBV12-3/TRBV12-4
CDR3: ASSSTGSQQPQH

V: TRBV28
CDR3: ASSPRTGFSEAF

V: TRBV28
CDR3: ASSDDRGLSQPQH

V: TRBV28
CDR3: ASSMDSSYEQY

V: TRBV19
CDR3: ASSIVGQGGQPQH

V: TRBV7-9
CDR3: ASSYDRGESEAF

V: TRBV18
CDR3: ASSPKAGMNTEAF

V: TRBV6-1
CDR3: ASTTQRGQAGPGELF

V: TRBV7-9
CDR3: ASSLRLVSPKDEQF

V: TRBV2
CDR3: ASAAPRNEKLF

V: TRBV10-3
CDR3: AISEEKPGLQSDTQY

V: TRBV6-2/TRBV6-3
CDR3: ASSTPSAGTSYEQY

V: TRBV18
CDR3: ASSPFGQGANTGELF

V: TRBV10-3
CDR3: AIRPGLAGGSVTDTQY

V: TRBV12-3/TRBV12-4
CDR3: ASTNYLYEQY

V: TRBV19
CDR3: ASSIRDRGVGELF

V: TRBV6-1
CDR3: ASSSRGQAIYEQY

V: TRBV6-2/TRBV6-3
CDR3: ASSNLRTGGGQPQH

V: TRBV28
CDR3: ASSSGLAGSSYNEQF

V: TRBV5-6
CDR3: ASSLNRRDTEAF

V: TRBV5-6
CDR3: ASSFRWTSGRNEQF

V: TRBV6-1
CDR3: ASRPGLTGTGELF

V: TRBV27
CDR3: ASSPRTGGNRPQH

V: TRBV6-1
CDR3: ASSETVPYEQY

V: TRBV7-3
CDR3: ASSLVAGAVETQY

V: TRBV4-1
CDR3: ASRLGTSYNEQF

V: TRBV6-5
CDR3: ASSSGHGGGMSPEAF

V: TRBV2
CDR3: ASRDDNYEQY

V: TRBV18
CDR3: ASSGKQGISYEQY

V: TRBV20-1
CDR3: SCSPGTGGGEQY

V: TRBV19
CDR3: ASRLGGGGLDTEAF

V: TRBV24-1
CDR3: ATSQRGSGWYEQF

V: TRBV14
CDR3: ASSQEVILNYGYT

V: TRBV27
CDR3: ASSLELGLGGYNEQF

V: TRBV4-1
CDR3: ASSPPGTYNEQF

V: TRBV19
CDR3: ASSTDQTGGNIQY

V: TRBV19
CDR3: ASSPGQREYEQY

V: TRBV27
CDR3: ASSMDSLFSYNSPLH

V: TRBV18
CDR3: ASSPISIGLAGTETQY

V: TRBV28
CDR3: ASSLRDYGYNEQF

V: TRBV11-3
CDR3: ASSHSGSRTGELF

V: TRBV29-1
CDR3: SVGGGGKRTDTQY

V: TRBV28
CDR3: ASIVTGGSEKLF

V: TRBV28
CDR3: ASRPAMTSIIYEQY

V: TRBV7-6
CDR3: ASSFDSNEQF

V: TRBV5-1
CDR3: ASSLVLREGNNEQF

V: TRBV7-2
CDR3: ASSLVSNQPQH

V: TRBV20-1
CDR3: SARDLEREGRYEQY

V: TRBV4-2
CDR3: ASSQEGQLYSNQPQH

V: TRBV10-3
CDR3: AISLTGNSNQPQH

V: TRBV9
CDR3: ASSVDNSYEQY

V: TRBV7-2
CDR3: ASSFNTIPGQGPGANVLT

V: TRBV9
CDR3: ASSVAVMNTEAF

V: TRBV7-2
CDR3: ASSLGPRGGRAQY

V: TRBV5-1
CDR3: ASSSGQGGDGYT

V: TRBV6-5
CDR3: ASSYARPGGTEAF